The 5 T cell receptor beta chains reported below all come from one sample, sequenced in a study of molecular identifiers for immune sequencing clone quantification. TCRdb recomputed calls from the PCR reads with MiXCR, one row per CDR3 protein. Altogether over 550,000 distinct CDR3 sequences are present, roughly 27% being singletons, with the ten largest covering 0.7% to 0.95%. The sequenced sample was naive CD8+ T cells from blood, with Jurkat cell RNA spiked in. Subset indicated: FACS-sorted CD8+CD4-CCR7+CD45RA+ naive T cells. All receptors derive from a human donor in good health. Some libraries in this study had Jurkat cell RNA spiked in.

With respect to this clonotype: Compared with germline, one end of the junction differs, possibly owing to a read error. This rearrangement joins TRBV5-4 to TRBJ2-7; 7 nucleotides line up with TRBD2. The CDR3 has 14 amino acids. CDR1 is SGHNT and CDR2 is YYREEE in the germline V gene (reference sequence). The CDR3 sequence: CASSLRGRDYEKYF. The CDR3 DNA follows: TGTGCCAGCAGCTTGCGCGGGAGAGACTACGAGAAGTACTTC.

The V call is TRBV20-1, the J call TRBJ2-7; 12 bases align to TRBD1. J was trimmed by 4 bases and V by 6 bases; bases with no gene match: 7. Germline lookup yields CDR1 DFQATT and CDR2 SNEGSKA (reference sequence). The CDR3 totals 14 residues. The CDR3 nucleotides read TGCAGTGCCCCTTCGGGACAGGGGGCTTACGAGCAGTACTTC. Its protein is CSAPSGQGAYEQYF.

This chain connects TRBV14 to TRBJ2-7; possibly TRBD2 for D (7 bases). The CDR3 is made up of 14 amino acids. Trimming cost V 0 bases and J 6 bases, with 12 bases left between them. The germline gives CDR1 SGHDN, CDR2 FVKESK. As DNA, the CDR3 is TGTGCCAGCAGCCAAGAAAACAGGGAGGGCGAGCAGTACTTC. Its protein product is CASSQENREGEQYF.

Remarks on this clonotype: At one end the junction does not follow the germline gene, possibly because of a read error. The V call is TRBV5-3, the J call TRBJ1-4, with 7 positions matching TRBD1. TRBV5-3 is marked as an open reading frame, function uncertain. The CDR3 covers 14 residues. The CDR3 loop is CTSSLGQINEKLFF. CDR3 DNA sequence: TGTACCAGCAGCTTGGGACAGATAAATGAAAAACTGTTTTTT.

This clonotype was observed a few times. The chain links TRBV5-8 to TRBJ1-4; unclear D gene. V lost 0 bases and J 7 bases, leaving 13 bases between the germline ends. Germline assignment: CDR1 SGHTS and CDR2 YDEGEE. This CDR3 has 15 residues. CDR3 sequence: CASSLEPGLGEKLFF. Here the CDR3 DNA reads TGTGCCAGCAGCTTGGAACCCGGACTGGGTGAAAAACTGTTTTTT.